This T cell receptor beta chain originates from a study of T cells expressing NK-cell markers. The overall study: It was from sorted CD3+CD56+NKG2C+, CD3+CD56+NKG2C- and CD3+CD56-NKG2C+ T cells that TCR beta repertoires came.

This CDR3 comprises 12 residues. The germline V gene encodes CDR1 LNHNV and CDR2 YYDKDF (reference sequence). What made the TCR beta cDNA was 5'RACE template switching with UMIs. TCRdb reprocessed the 5' RACE reads, keeping one entry per CDR3 protein, no DNA. The sample table sets out about 110,000 distinct CDR3 sequences. The sample was blood T cells: a sorted CD56 or NKG2C T cell subset, CD4+ or CD8+ T cells, or bulk PBMC T cells (not recorded which). This chain joins TRBV15 and TRBJ2-5; TCRdb picks TRBD1, but there is no DNA to check that call. The clonotype comes from a woman aged 18-70 years in good health. CDR3 amino acids: CAIKAGRETQYF.